One TCR beta chain is described in this entry. What it recognizes is unknown. A second 7 to 11 cycle PCR used barcoded and J-beta primers. TCRdb reprocessed the 5' RACE reads with MiXCR, giving one entry per CDR3 protein. The repertoire consists of 1,300,000 or so distinct CDR3 sequences, with roughly 64% occurring once and the leading ten covering 5.5% to 8%. Healthy Caucasians from Russia aged about 6 to 90 served as donors. This sample is drawn from a study of blood T cells in healthy people across ages. The study's findings and limits: More naive CD4+ cells and higher diversity marked long-lived donors relative to aged donors.

The TCR comes from a man aged 18 to 30 in good health. The specimen sequenced was blood.

CDR3 in amino acids: CASSLTGVPETQYF. The CDR3 DNA follows: TGTGCCAGCAGTTTAACAGGGGTCCCGGAGACCCAGTACTTC. The chain uses TRBV27 and TRBJ2-7; TRBD1 agrees at 7 bases. The tail of the sequence fits TRBJ2-5 better, so the J call may be wrong. Germline V gene sequence: CDR1 MNHEY, CDR2 SMNVEV (reference sequence). This CDR3 has 14 amino acids.